This TCR beta chain emerged from a study of CD4 T cells in relation to SARS-CoV-2 and coronaviruses. Study-wide context: ViraFEST: approximately 10-day antigen culture of PBMCs, then TCR beta CDR3 sequencing. Convalescent patients had median age about 40 years, range roughly 21 to 75.

As concerns this clone: What it recognizes is unknown.

Survey-level TCR-beta sequencing used DNA from CEF-cultured naive and memory CD4+ T cells. This table comes from immunoSEQ multiplex PCR, and its TCRdb copy is limited to in-frame clones, with some not included. The sample shows about 36,000 clones, around 83% of them seen only once. The ends lost 0 bases at V and 5 bases at J; junction bases unmatched: 21. The CDR3 totals 22 residues. CDR1 and CDR2 from the germline V gene are ENHRY and SYGVKD. Naive or memory CD4+ cells were cultured 1:1 with T cell-depleted PBMCs plus CEF. This receptor was obtained from an adult with COVID-19. The sequenced material came from naive CD4+ T cells from PBMCs, cultured in vitro. Documented subset: naive CD4+ T cells isolated by negative enrichment. The rearrangement joins TRBV10-3 to TRBJ2-2; 10 bases align to TRBD1. In nucleotides, the CDR3 is TGTGCCATCAGTGAGTCGGGCCGAACCGGGACAGGGGCTCCGCGAAGAACCGGGGAGCTGTTTTTT. It codes for CAISESGRTGTGAPRRTGELFF.